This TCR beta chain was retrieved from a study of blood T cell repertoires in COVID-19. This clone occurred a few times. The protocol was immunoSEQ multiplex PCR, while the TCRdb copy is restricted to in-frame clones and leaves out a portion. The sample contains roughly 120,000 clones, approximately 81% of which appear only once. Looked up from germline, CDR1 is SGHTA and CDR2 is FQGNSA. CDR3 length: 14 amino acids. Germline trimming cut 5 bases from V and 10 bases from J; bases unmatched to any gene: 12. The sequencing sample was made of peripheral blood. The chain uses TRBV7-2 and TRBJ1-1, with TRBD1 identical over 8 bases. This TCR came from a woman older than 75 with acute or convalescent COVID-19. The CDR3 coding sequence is TGTGCCAGCAGCCCTGGGGGCAGGGGGCTCGGAGCTTTCTTT. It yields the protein CASSPGGRGLGAFF.